Reported below is one T cell receptor (beta chain). Its antigen is currently unknown. With V trimmed by 7 bases and J by 0 bases, 8 bases remained unmatched. This CDR3 spans 15 amino acids. Germline loops: CDR1 MDHEN, CDR2 SYDVKM. Each cell subset's genomic DNA was divided evenly among several immunoSEQ plates. The table came from immunoSEQ multiplex PCR; TCRdb's copy has only in-frame clones and leaves some out. Of roughly 1,100,000 clones listed, around 76% are singletons. The data originate from a study of shared clonotypes between healthy human individuals. Overall study findings and caveats: Among non-shared clonotypes, generation probabilities were lower than among those shared by all four donors. Clonotypes that were shared across several donors made up approximately 5% of naive CD4 clonotypes.

Sequencing was performed on memory CD4+ T cells sorted from blood. Subset defined: CD45RA-negative fraction. The chain combines TRBV28 with TRBJ1-1; 7 bases are a match to TRBD1. This sequence was found in a man aged 18 to 30 in good health. CDR3 protein: CASNPGQIMNTEAFF. CDR3 sequence (DNA): TGTGCCAGCAATCCGGGACAGATCATGAACACTGAAGCTTTCTTT.